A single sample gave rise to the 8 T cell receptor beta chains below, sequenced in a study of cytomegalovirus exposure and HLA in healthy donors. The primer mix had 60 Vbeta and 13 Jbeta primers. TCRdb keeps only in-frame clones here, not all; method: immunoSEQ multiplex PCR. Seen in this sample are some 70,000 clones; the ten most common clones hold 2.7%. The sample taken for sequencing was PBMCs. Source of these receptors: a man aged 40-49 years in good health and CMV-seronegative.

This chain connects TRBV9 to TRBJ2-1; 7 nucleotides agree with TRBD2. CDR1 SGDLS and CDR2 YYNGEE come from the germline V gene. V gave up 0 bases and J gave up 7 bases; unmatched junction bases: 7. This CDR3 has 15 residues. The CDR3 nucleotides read TGTGCCAGCAGCGTAGTGATGGGGGGGAGGAATGAGCAGTTCTTC. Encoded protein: CASSVVMGGRNEQFF.

The CDR3 reads CASSYGGTGGNEQYF. For the CDR3, the DNA is TGTGCCAGCAGTTACGGGGGGACAGGGGGCAACGAGCAGTACTTC. V usage is TRBV6-5 and J usage is TRBJ2-7, with TRBD1 identical over 12 bases. Germline-derived CDR1 and CDR2 are MNHEY and SVGAGI. There are 15 residues in the CDR3. With V trimmed by 2 bases and J by 5 bases, 4 bases remained unmatched.

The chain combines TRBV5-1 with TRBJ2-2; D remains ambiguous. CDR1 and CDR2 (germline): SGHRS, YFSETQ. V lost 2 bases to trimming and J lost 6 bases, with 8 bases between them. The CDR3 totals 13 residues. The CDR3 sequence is CASSLERAGELFF. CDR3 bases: TGCGCCAGCAGCTTAGAAAGAGCCGGGGAGCTGTTTTTT.

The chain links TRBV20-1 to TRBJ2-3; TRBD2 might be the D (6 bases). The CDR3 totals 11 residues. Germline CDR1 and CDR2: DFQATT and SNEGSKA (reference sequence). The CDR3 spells CRWGGTDTQYF. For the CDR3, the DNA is TGCAGGTGGGGGGGCACAGATACGCAGTATTTT.

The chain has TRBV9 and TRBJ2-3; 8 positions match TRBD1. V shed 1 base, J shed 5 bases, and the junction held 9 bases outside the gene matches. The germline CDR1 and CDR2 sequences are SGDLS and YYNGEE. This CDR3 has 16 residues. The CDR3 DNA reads TGTGCCAGCAGCGTACAGGGGGCGGTGGAATTAGATACGCAGTATTTT. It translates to CASSVQGAVELDTQYF. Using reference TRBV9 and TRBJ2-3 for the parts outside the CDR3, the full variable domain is DSGVTQTPKHLITATGQRVTLRCSPRSGDLSVYWYQQSLDQGLQFLIQYYNGEERAKGNILERFSAQQFPDLHSELNLSSLELGDSALYFCASSVQGAVELDTQYFGPGTRLTVL.

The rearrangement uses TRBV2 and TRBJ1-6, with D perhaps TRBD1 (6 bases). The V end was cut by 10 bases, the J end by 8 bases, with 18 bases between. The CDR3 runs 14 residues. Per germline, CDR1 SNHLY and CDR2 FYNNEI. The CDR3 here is CATRRDTIDSPLHF. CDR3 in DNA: TGTGCCACGCGCCGGGACACGATCGATTCACCCCTCCACTTT.

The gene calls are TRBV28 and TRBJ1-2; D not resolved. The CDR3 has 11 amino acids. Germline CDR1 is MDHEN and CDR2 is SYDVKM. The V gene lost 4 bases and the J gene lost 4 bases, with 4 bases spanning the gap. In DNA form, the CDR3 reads TGTGCCAGCAGTTCCGGCTATGGCTACACCTTC. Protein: CASSSGYGYTF.

This chain's CDR3 is CSPSQGTEAFF. CDR3 coding DNA: TGCAGCCCGTCCCAGGGGACTGAAGCTTTCTTT. The chain joins TRBV29-1 to TRBJ1-1; possibly TRBD1 for D (6 bases). Trimming pared 8 bases from V and 5 bases from J, leaving 12 bases between. Germline V gene lookup returns CDR1 SQVTM and CDR2 ANQGSEA. There are 11 residues in the CDR3.